This T cell receptor (beta chain) was captured in a study of blood T cell repertoires in COVID-19. The CDR3 spans 14 residues. CDR1 is ENHRY and CDR2 is SYGVKD in the germline V gene. With 9 bases removed from V and 11 bases from J, the gap between germline ends came to 25 bases. Per the original data handling: Nucleated cell number was recorded as an estimate derived from reference gene primer amplification. Only in-frame clones appear in the TCRdb table, and some are missing; sequencing was by immunoSEQ multiplex PCR. Clonal size and the V and J genes are those of that table, whereas D and trimming came from the DNA. The sample lists about 230,000 clones, 86% occurring once. Seattle patients were enrolled while actively infected and followed longitudinally.

The material sequenced was peripheral blood. The clonotype originates from a man aged 50 to 59 with COVID-19, enrolled during active disease. The V and J genes are TRBV10-3 and TRBJ1-1; a weak D match, TRBD1 (6 bases). The CDR3 DNA follows: TGTGCCATATCCCCGGCAGGGACACCAGCAAGGGCTTTCTTT. Its protein is CAISPAGTPARAFF.